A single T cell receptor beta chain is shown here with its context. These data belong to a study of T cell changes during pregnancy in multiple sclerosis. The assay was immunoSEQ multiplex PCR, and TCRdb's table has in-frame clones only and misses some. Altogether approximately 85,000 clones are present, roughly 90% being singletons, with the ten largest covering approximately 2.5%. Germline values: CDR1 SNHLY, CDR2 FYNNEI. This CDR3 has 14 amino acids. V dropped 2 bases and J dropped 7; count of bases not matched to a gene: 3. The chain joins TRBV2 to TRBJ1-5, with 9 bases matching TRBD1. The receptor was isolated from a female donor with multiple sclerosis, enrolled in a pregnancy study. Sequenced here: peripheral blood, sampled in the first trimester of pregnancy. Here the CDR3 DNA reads TGTGCCAGCAGTGAAAGGACAGGGGCCCAGCCCCAGCATTTT. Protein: CASSERTGAQPQHF.